What follows describes a single T cell receptor beta chain. The CDR3 runs to 16 residues. In germline, CDR1 is SGHRS, CDR2 YFSETQ. After removal of 1 base from V and 1 base from J, the junction contained 4 bases not matched to a gene. Profiling relied on immunoSEQ multiplex PCR, and the TCRdb table lists in-frame clones only, not all of them. The sample gives 110,000 to 150,000 clones, 70% to 90% of which show up once; around 8.2% is in the top ten. The data belong to a study of blood T cell repertoires in COVID-19. This TCR was sampled from a woman aged 60-75 years with acute or convalescent COVID-19. The sample comprised peripheral blood. This chain connects TRBV5-1 to TRBJ2-3; 9 nucleotides agree with TRBD2. The DNA for the CDR3 is TGCGCCAGCAGCTTGAGGTCTAGCGGGGGCACAGATACGCAGTATTTT. Its protein is CASSLRSSGGTDTQYF. Using reference TRBV5-1 and TRBJ2-3 for the parts outside the CDR3, the full variable domain is KAGVTQTPRYLIKTRGQQVTLSCSPISGHRSVSWYQQTPGQGLQFLFEYFSETQRNKGNFPGRFSGRQFSNSRSEMNVSTLELGDSALYLCASSLRSSGGTDTQYFGPGTRLTVL.